This T cell receptor (beta chain) is drawn from a study of cytomegalovirus exposure and HLA in healthy donors. General observations from the study: Common viral pathogens (according to a later analysis) appeared linked to several of the most significant clusters. No immune exposure information besides CMV serostatus was available. In an earlier analysis, productive rearrangement rates for most beta V segments clustered near 87% or 30%.

On this clone: Its specificity is not known.

With 60 Vbeta and 13 Jbeta primers, the PCR was carried out. Profiled with immunoSEQ multiplex PCR; TCRdb holds only in-frame clones, not every one. The data contain 110,000 or so clones, around 82% of them singletons. This receptor was identified in a woman in her twenties or thirties in good health and CMV-seropositive. Material: PBMCs.

The CDR3 sequence is CASSHAGVYNEQFF. The CDR3 nucleotides read TGTGCCAGCAGCCACGCGGGGGTGTACAATGAGCAGTTCTTC. The chain is built from TRBV14 and TRBJ2-1; 7 bases align to TRBD2. V trimming: 3 bases; J trimming: 4 bases; junction bases outside the gene matches: 3. There are 14 residues in the CDR3. CDR1 and CDR2 from the germline V gene are SGHDN and FVKESK.